One and the same sample provided the 19 T cell receptor beta chains below, sequenced in a study of T cell responses to AZD1222 COVID-19 vaccine. Assay: immunoSEQ multiplex PCR; the TCRdb copy retains only in-frame clones and omits some. The clone table shows about 140,000 clones, with the ten largest holding 2.2%. The sequenced material came from peripheral blood. These receptors all stem from an adult in good health.

This chain joins TRBV15 and TRBJ1-4; possible D gene TRBD1, 6 bases. The CDR3 has 15 amino acids. Germline V lookup: CDR1 LNHNV, CDR2 YYDKDF (reference sequence). Trimming stripped 5 bases from V and 8 bases from J, with 18 bases between. CDR3 nucleotide sequence: TGTGCCACCAGCCCCCGGACAGAGTTGAAGGAAAAACTGTTTTTT. Residues: CATSPRTELKEKLFF.

This sequence joins TRBV5-5 and TRBJ2-7; tentative D call: TRBD2 (6 bases). The CDR3 extends over 13 amino acids. CDR1 SGHKS and CDR2 YYEKEE come from the germline V gene (reference sequence). Deletions cut 2 bases from V and 0 bases from J, with 6 bases between. Here the CDR3 DNA reads TGTGCCAGCAGCTTCGGGGGCTCCTACGAGCAGTACTTC. Amino acids: CASSFGGSYEQYF.

This chain joins TRBV6-5 and TRBJ2-7; no definite D call. The CDR3 is 13 residues long. CDR1 MNHEY and CDR2 SVGAGI come from the germline V gene. Deletions cut 8 bases from V and 2 bases from J, with 13 bases between. The CDR3 DNA is TGTGCCAGCGGGAAGATGCTAACCTACGAGCAGTACTTC. Translating gives CASGKMLTYEQYF.

The genes are TRBV10-3 and TRBJ1-5, with D hard to call. V was trimmed by 6 bases and J by 1 base, leaving 7 bases between them. Per germline, CDR1 ENHRY and CDR2 SYGVKD. The CDR3 sequence is 13 residues long. CDR3 amino acids: CAISGESNQPQHF. The CDR3 DNA sequence: TGTGCCATCAGCGGGGAGAGCAATCAGCCCCAGCATTTT.

The CDR3 sequence: CASSHSGTYNEQFF. As DNA, the CDR3 is TGTGCCAGCAGCCATAGCGGAACTTACAATGAGCAGTTCTTC. The V gene is TRBV5-4, the J gene TRBJ2-1, with TRBD2 as a possible D gene (6 bases). This CDR3 has 14 residues. With 4 bases removed from V and 4 bases from J, the gap between germline ends came to 12 bases. CDR1 SGHNT and CDR2 YYREEE come from the germline V gene (reference sequence).

This rearrangement joins TRBV19 to TRBJ1-3; the D is unclear. CDR3 length equals 14 residues. The V gene's germline CDR1 is LNHDA and CDR2 SQIVND (reference sequence). V lost 1 base to trimming and J lost 0 bases, with 4 bases between them. The CDR3 DNA is TGTGCCAGTAGTATAGGGACCTCTGGAAACACCATATATTTT. The encoded protein is CASSIGTSGNTIYF.

The chain links TRBV19 to TRBJ1-6; 7 positions match TRBD1. Germline values: CDR1 LNHDA, CDR2 SQIVND (reference sequence). The J segment lost 7 bases and the V segment lost 7 bases, leaving 4 bases of the junction unmatched. The CDR3 runs 13 residues. CDR3 sequence reads: CASTGTVNSPLHF. CDR3 DNA: TGTGCCAGTACCGGGACAGTCAATTCACCCCTCCACTTT.

This rearrangement joins TRBV7-2 to TRBJ2-7; D is possibly TRBD1 (6 bases). Germline CDR1 is SGHTA and CDR2 is FQGNSA. This CDR3 comprises 16 residues. V lost 5 bases, J lost 4 bases, and 21 bases lay in between. Here the CDR3 DNA reads TGTGCCAGCAGCCAAAAGGGAGCACGAGGGGGTTACGAGCAGTACTTC. The encoded protein is CASSQKGARGGYEQYF.

The V call is TRBV19, the J call TRBJ1-4, with D maybe TRBD1 (5 bases). Per germline, CDR1 LNHDA and CDR2 SQIVND (reference sequence). Trimming pared 1 base from V and 10 bases from J, leaving 13 bases between. The CDR3 is made up of 14 amino acids. The CDR3, as DNA: TGTGCCAGTAGTATAGGGGACGACGACCGAAAACTGTTTTTT. Translated, it gives CASSIGDDDRKLFF.

V usage is TRBV6-5 and J usage is TRBJ1-2, with D unclear. CDR1 and CDR2 (germline): MNHEY, SVGAGI. The CDR3 loop spans 13 amino acids. V gave up 4 bases and J gave up 5 bases, with 11 bases separating them. The CDR3 region has the DNA TGTGCCAGCAGTTGGGATGGCAGATATGGCTACACCTTC. Amino acid sequence: CASSWDGRYGYTF.

Details on this clone: A junction end diverges from the germline sequence, so it may reflect a read error. CDR3 nucleotide sequence: TGTGCCAGCACAGTGGGCTACTTGAACACTGAAGTTTTCTTT. Protein product: CASTVGYLNTEVFF. The gene calls are TRBV28 and TRBJ1-1, with D hard to call. The CDR3 is 14 amino acids. CDR1 and CDR2 from the germline V gene are MDHEN and SYDVKM.

The V call is TRBV11-2, the J call TRBJ2-3; TRBD2 is a possible D gene (5 bases). The germline V and J ends were trimmed by 0 bases and 1 base, with 11 bases remaining between them. In germline, CDR1 is SGHAT, CDR2 FQNNGV. The CDR3 spans 16 residues. CDR3 coding DNA: TGTGCCAGCAGCTTAGAGCGGGCCCGTCGCACAGATACGCAGTATTTT. This encodes CASSLERARRTDTQYF.

The V call is TRBV6-2 or TRBV6-3, the J call TRBJ1-1; D is undetermined. V lost 6 bases and J lost 1, with 9 bases in between. The CDR3 is 13 amino acids. In germline, CDR1 is MNHEY, CDR2 SVGEGT. The CDR3 coding sequence is TGTGCCAGCAGCACCTACAGGAACACTGAAGCTTTCTTT. Protein product: CASSTYRNTEAFF.

The rearrangement joins TRBV9 to TRBJ1-2, with a weak D call TRBD1 (6 bases). CDR3 length equals 15 residues. Trimming left V 6 bases short and J 5 bases short, with 20 bases between. Germline lookup yields CDR1 SGDLS and CDR2 YYNGEE. This CDR3 is CASTPLTGPEYGYTF. The CDR3 nucleotides are TGTGCCAGCACCCCCTTGACAGGACCGGAATATGGCTACACCTTC.

The CDR3 nucleotides read TGTGCCACCAGCAGAGATCTTAATGGAAACACCATATATTTT. This translates into CATSRDLNGNTIYF. This chain uses TRBV15 with TRBJ1-3; D call uncertain. The CDR3 loop spans 14 amino acids. Germline V CDR1 and CDR2: LNHNV, YYDKDF (reference sequence). Trimming pared 0 bases from V and 3 bases from J, leaving 6 bases between.

This chain joins TRBV2 and TRBJ1-4; D remains ambiguous. V gave up 7 bases and J gave up 0 bases, with 9 bases separating them. This CDR3 is built from 14 residues. The germline V gene encodes CDR1 SNHLY and CDR2 FYNNEI. CDR3 in amino acids: CASIRTTTNEKLFF. The CDR3 bases are TGTGCCAGCATTAGGACTACAACTAATGAAAAACTGTTTTTT.

J is TRBJ2-5 and V is TRBV7-9, with D hard to call. CDR3 length equals 11 residues. V shed 5 bases and J shed 7 bases, with 8 bases lying between them. Germline V gene data show CDR1 as SEHNR and CDR2 as FQNEAQ (reference sequence). CDR3 coding DNA: TGTGCCAGCAGCCCCGCTGGGACCCAGTACTTC. It codes for CASSPAGTQYF. Supplemented by reference TRBV7-9 and TRBJ2-5, the full variable domain reads DTGVSQNPRHKITKRGQNVTFRCDPISEHNRLYWYRQTLGQGPEFLTYFQNEAQLEKSRLLSDRFSAERPKGSFSTLEIQRTEQGDSAMYLCASSPAGTQYFGPGTRLLVL.

This sequence joins TRBV7-8 and TRBJ1-2, with 7 bases aligning to TRBD1. The CDR3 length is 14 residues. With 2 bases clipped from V and 4 bases from J, the junction kept 4 bases outside the gene matches. CDR1 is SGHVS, CDR2 FQNEAQ, per germline. CDR3 sequence reads: CASSLRGRAYGYTF. CDR3 sequence (DNA): TGTGCCAGCAGCTTAAGGGGGCGCGCCTATGGCTACACCTTC. Based on the CDR3 plus reference TRBV7-8 and TRBJ1-2, the full variable domain is GAGVSQSPRYKVAKRGQDVALRCDPISGHVSLFWYQQALGQGPEFLTYFQNEAQLDKSGLPSDRFFAERPEGSVSTLKIQRTQQEDSAVYLCASSLRGRAYGYTFGSGTRLTVV.

V is TRBV11-3 and J is TRBJ1-3; D unclear. The germline gives CDR1 SGHNT, CDR2 YENEEA. Trimming removed 4 bases from V and 0 bases from J, with 13 bases in between. The CDR3 loop spans 16 amino acids. CDR3 loop: CASSSFGRFSGNTIYF. In DNA, the CDR3 is TGTGCCAGCAGCTCCTTCGGGCGGTTCTCTGGAAACACCATATATTTT.